The 32 T cell receptor beta chains presented below share a single source sample, sequenced in a study of blood T cell repertoires in COVID-19. TCRdb's table, derived via immunoSEQ multiplex PCR, lists solely in-frame clones and lacks some. The sample records approximately 70,000 clones, 75% to 90% being singletons. Sequenced: peripheral blood. The receptor source for this set is a human donor in a cohort sampled during active COVID-19.

The chain couples TRBV7-2 to TRBJ1-2, with D unresolved. V lost 0 bases, J lost 2 bases, and 16 bases lay in between. CDR3 length: 17 amino acids. Germline V CDR1 and CDR2: SGHTA, FQGNSA. CDR3 amino acids: CASSLASLGGANYGYTF. The CDR3 DNA sequence: TGTGCCAGCAGCTTAGCGTCCCTTGGAGGCGCCAACTATGGCTACACCTTC.

This clone was seen a few times. The rearrangement links TRBV5-1 to TRBJ2-3; TRBD1 might be the D (5 bases). Trimming shortened V by 1 base and J by 3 bases, and 9 bases separated the two germline ends. This CDR3 has 14 residues. Germline CDR1 SGHRS, CDR2 YFSETQ. For the CDR3, the DNA is TGCGCCAGCAGCTTGATGACAGCTACAGATACGCAGTATTTT. Amino acid sequence: CASSLMTATDTQYF.

The V gene is TRBV15, the J gene TRBJ2-4; D is perhaps TRBD1 (5 bases). The V gene's germline CDR1 is LNHNV and CDR2 YYDKDF (reference sequence). This CDR3 is built from 15 residues. V was cut by 0 bases and J by 5 bases, with 11 bases left in between. The CDR3 bases are TGTGCCACCAGCAGAGATCCAGGGCACCAAAACATTCAGTACTTC. The encoded protein is CATSRDPGHQNIQYF.

The chain links TRBV15 to TRBJ1-5; TRBD1 matches 9 bases. Germline trimming cut 0 bases from V and 1 base from J; bases unmatched to any gene: 4. This CDR3 has 17 residues. Germline values: CDR1 LNHNV, CDR2 YYDKDF (reference sequence). The CDR3 spells CATSREGTGNSNQPQHF. CDR3 nucleotide sequence: TGTGCCACCAGCAGAGAAGGGACAGGGAACAGCAATCAGCCCCAGCATTTT.

The V gene is TRBV3-1 (or the pseudogene TRBV3-2), the J gene TRBJ1-2, with 10 positions matching TRBD1. Trimming cost V 3 bases and J 8 bases; bases outside gene matches: 3. CDR3 length: 13 residues. The V gene's germline CDR1 is LGHDT and CDR2 YNNKEL (reference sequence). The CDR3 spells CASSQVGQGGYTF. CDR3 coding DNA: TGTGCCAGCAGCCAGGTGGGACAGGGGGGCTACACCTTC.

This clone was detected only once. This chain connects TRBV30 to TRBJ2-7, with TRBD1 identical over 9 bases. The trim removed 5 bases at V and 6 bases at J, leaving 11 bases unmatched. Germline V gives CDR1 GTSNPN, CDR2 SVGIG (reference sequence). The CDR3 is 14 residues long. The CDR3 coding sequence is TGTGCCTGGGATCGGGACAGGGAGTTTCGCGAGCAGTACTTC. Protein sequence: CAWDRDREFREQYF.

The chain is built from TRBV28 and TRBJ2-7; 10 nucleotides align to TRBD2. The CDR3 contains 15 residues. With 7 bases clipped from V and 5 bases from J, the junction kept 11 bases outside the gene matches. CDR1 and CDR2 from the germline V gene are MDHEN and SYDVKM. In DNA form, the CDR3 reads TGTGCCAGCATGTCACTAGCGGGAAGAGTCGACGAGCAGTACTTC. Translating gives CASMSLAGRVDEQYF.

The genes are TRBV4-3 and TRBJ2-1, with D possibly TRBD2 on 5 matching bases. This CDR3 comprises 15 residues. The V and J ends lost 1 base and 13 bases respectively, with 20 bases between them. CDR1 LGHNA and CDR2 YSLEER come from the germline V gene. The CDR3 nucleotides read TGCGCCAGCAGCCAAGTCGGAGGCATTTTGGTATCCCAGTTCTTC. As protein: CASSQVGGILVSQFF.

The chain has TRBV18 and TRBJ2-7; D might be TRBD1 (6 bases). V lost 1 base, J lost 0 bases, and 7 bases lay in between. Germline V gene sequence: CDR1 KGHSH, CDR2 LQKENI. CDR3 length equals 14 residues. Here the CDR3 DNA reads TGTGCCAGCTCACCACTGGACAGCTCCTACGAGCAGTACTTC. This codes for CASSPLDSSYEQYF.

The chain has TRBV12-5 and TRBJ2-1, with TRBD2 identical over 8 bases. Trimming took 6 bases from V and 2 from J; bases not matched to a gene: 6. CDR1 is LGHNT and CDR2 is FRNRAP in the germline V gene. The CDR3 runs 15 residues. CDR3 residues: CASGQGLDTYNEQFF. The CDR3, as DNA: TGTGCTAGTGGCCAGGGACTAGACACCTACAATGAGCAGTTCTTC. Supplemented by reference TRBV12-5 and TRBJ2-1, the full variable domain reads DARVTQTPRHKVTEMGQEVTMRCQPILGHNTVFWYRQTMMQGLELLAYFRNRAPLDDSGMPKDRFSAEMPDATLATLKIQPSEPRDSAVYFCASGQGLDTYNEQFFGPGTRLTVL.

J is TRBJ2-3 and V is TRBV4-1; TRBD1 matches at 7 bases. Per the germline V gene, CDR1 is MGHRA and CDR2 is YSYEKL. This CDR3 is 15 amino acids long. V lost 0 bases, J lost 6 bases, and 6 bases stayed unmatched. In DNA, the CDR3 is TGCGCCAGCAGCCAAGAGAGGGGGCGCCGGGATACGCAGTATTTT. This gives the protein CASSQERGRRDTQYF.

The chain uses TRBV7-2 and TRBJ2-3, with TRBD2 as a possible D gene (5 bases). Germline CDR1 reads SGHTA; CDR2 reads FQGNSA. Trimming took 1 base from V and 6 from J, leaving 14 bases between them. There are 15 residues in the CDR3. CDR3 sequence: CASSLVPPRADTQYF. DNA of the CDR3: TGTGCCAGCAGCTTAGTCCCCCCGAGGGCCGATACGCAGTATTTT.

The chain employs TRBV27 and TRBJ2-1; no clear D gene. CDR1 and CDR2 (germline): MNHEY, SMNVEV (reference sequence). Between the trimmed V and J ends, which lost 5 bases and 2 bases, there was a span of 7 bases. The length of the CDR3 is 13 residues. The CDR3 nucleotides read TGTGCCAGCAGTCCTGTCCCCTACAATGAGCAGTTCTTC. It codes for CASSPVPYNEQFF.

CDR3 nucleotides: TGTGCCAGCAGTCCCGGGGGGAGGAGCACTGAAGCTTTCTTT. Translation gives CASSPGGRSTEAFF. The chain uses TRBV28 and TRBJ1-1; tentatively, D is TRBD1 (5 bases). Deletions cut 5 bases from V and 4 bases from J, with 14 bases between. Germline V gives CDR1 MDHEN, CDR2 SYDVKM. The CDR3 runs 14 residues.

This chain links TRBV14 with TRBJ2-1, with 9 bases fitting TRBD2. The ends lost 4 bases at V and 4 bases at J; junction bases unmatched: 5. The CDR3 spans 15 residues. CDR1 is SGHDN, CDR2 FVKESK, per germline. The CDR3 nucleotides are TGTGCCAGCAGCCCCCAGCGGGGGGATTACAATGAGCAGTTCTTC. It is translated as CASSPQRGDYNEQFF.

The rearrangement links TRBV7-9 to TRBJ2-7; TRBD2 matches 7 bases. V was pared by 5 bases and J by 7 bases, with 17 bases of the junction left unmatched. This CDR3 spans 16 amino acids. Germline-derived CDR1 and CDR2 are SEHNR and FQNEAQ (reference sequence). The CDR3 reads CASSAVIAGPFGEQYF. In nucleotides, the CDR3 is TGTGCCAGCAGCGCAGTAATAGCGGGTCCCTTCGGGGAGCAGTACTTC.

The chain recombines TRBV6-5 with TRBJ2-3; the D is unclear. The V and J ends lost 8 bases and 3 bases respectively, with 18 bases between them. CDR3 length: 15 residues. The germline V gene has CDR1 MNHEY and CDR2 SVGAGI. The CDR3 nucleotides read TGTGCCAGCGGGTTCTCCAGATTCGGGACAGATACGCAGTATTTT. This codes for CASGFSRFGTDTQYF.

J is TRBJ1-6 and V is TRBV27; 7 bases match TRBD1. The CDR3 consists of 16 residues. The trim removed 3 bases at V and 6 bases at J, leaving 8 bases unmatched. CDR1 is MNHEY and CDR2 is SMNVEV in the germline V gene (reference sequence). CDR3 in amino acids: CASSFLGDSFNSPLHF. DNA of the CDR3: TGTGCCAGCAGTTTCCTCGGGGACAGTTTTAATTCACCCCTCCACTTT.

CDR3 nucleotide sequence: TGTGCCAGCAGCCGGACAGGGGTCGCTGAAGCTTTCTTT. It yields the protein CASSRTGVAEAFF. This rearrangement joins TRBV6-2 or TRBV6-3 to TRBJ1-1; TRBD1 matches at 9 bases. The length of the CDR3 is 13 residues. CDR1 and CDR2 (germline): MNHEY, SVGEGT. V trimming: 6 bases; J trimming: 6 bases; junction bases outside the gene matches: 5.

The genes are TRBV18 and TRBJ1-5; maybe TRBD1 (5 bases). The CDR3 totals 16 residues. Looked up from germline, CDR1 is KGHSH and CDR2 is LQKENI. V was shortened by 3 bases and J by 3 bases, with 15 bases between the two germline ends. CDR3 bases: TGTGCCAGCTCACCCGTGGCGGCGGGGCTCAATCAGCCCCAGCATTTT. Translating it yields CASSPVAAGLNQPQHF.

Concerning this clone itself: Other nucleotide sequences in the sample specify the same CDR3. The J gene is TRBJ1-6, the V gene TRBV4-1; D gene ambiguous. The germline V gene encodes CDR1 MGHRA and CDR2 YSYEKL. CDR3 size: 17 residues. V lost 1 base, J lost 0 bases, and 10 bases lay in between. The CDR3 region is CASSQAPGSSYNSPLHF. Here the CDR3 DNA reads TGCGCCAGCAGCCAAGCTCCGGGGAGCTCCTATAATTCACCCCTCCACTTT.

The CDR3 region has the DNA TGCGCCAGCAGCCAAGAATTGGGAGCTAGCGGGAGCTCCTACAATGAGCAGTTCTTC. The encoded protein is CASSQELGASGSSYNEQFF. The rearrangement uses TRBV4-3 and TRBJ2-1; TRBD2 matches 10 bases. J gave up 0 bases and V 0 bases, and 8 bases lay outside the gene matches. CDR3 length: 19 amino acids. Germline V CDR1 and CDR2: LGHNA, YSLEER.

This chain uses TRBV19 with TRBJ2-4, with 7 bases aligning to TRBD1. The CDR3 totals 13 residues. Germline V gene data show CDR1 as LNHDA and CDR2 as SQIVND (reference sequence). After removal of 9 bases from V and 5 bases from J, the junction contained 7 bases not matched to a gene. Written as DNA, the CDR3 is TGTGCCAGCGATACCGGGACAGAAAACATTCAGTACTTC. Protein product: CASDTGTENIQYF.

V is TRBV27 and J is TRBJ2-7, with 12 bases lining up with TRBD2. The CDR3 has 15 residues. With V trimmed by 4 bases and J by 6 bases, 7 bases remained unmatched. CDR1 is MNHEY and CDR2 is SMNVEV in the germline V gene (reference sequence). The CDR3 here is CASSSLTSGSGEQYF. In nucleotides, the CDR3 is TGTGCCAGCAGTTCTCTGACTAGCGGGAGCGGCGAGCAGTACTTC.

The chain recombines TRBV7-2 with TRBJ1-4; 7 nucleotides match TRBD1. The CDR3 loop spans 16 amino acids. V gave up 1 base and J gave up 6 bases; unmatched junction bases: 8. Germline lookup yields CDR1 SGHTA and CDR2 FQGNSA. This CDR3 is CASSLVKGGSDEKLFF. CDR3 sequence (DNA): TGTGCCAGCAGCTTAGTCAAAGGGGGCTCCGATGAAAAACTGTTTTTT.

This rearrangement joins TRBV28 to TRBJ1-4, with TRBD1 as a possible D gene (6 bases). Deletions cut 5 bases from V and 4 bases from J, with 11 bases between. The length of the CDR3 is 14 residues. Per germline, CDR1 MDHEN and CDR2 SYDVKM. CDR3 loop: CASSIGQFNEKLFF. The CDR3 DNA follows: TGTGCCAGCAGTATCGGACAGTTTAATGAAAAACTGTTTTTT.

The genes are TRBV6-1 and TRBJ2-3, with D possibly being TRBD2 (5 bases). The CDR3 is 16 residues long. With 2 bases removed from V and 4 bases from J, the gap between germline ends came to 16 bases. Germline assignment: CDR1 MNHNS and CDR2 SASEGT. The DNA of the CDR3 is TGTGCCAGCAGTGAACGGGTAGGGAGTGGCGCAGATACGCAGTATTTT. It encodes CASSERVGSGADTQYF.

The CDR3: CASSQDPPPAGYGANVLTF. Written as DNA, the CDR3 is TGCGCCAGCAGCCAAGATCCCCCCCCTGCAGGGTATGGGGCCAACGTCCTGACTTTC. The gene calls are TRBV4-1 and TRBJ2-6; D perhaps matches TRBD1 (5 bases). Germline V gene data show CDR1 as MGHRA and CDR2 as YSYEKL. CDR3 size: 19 residues. V was pared by 0 bases and J by 3 bases, with 18 bases between.

CDR3 nucleotides: TGTGCCACCAGCAGAGATACCGAGACACCCACTGAAGCTTTCTTT. Translation: CATSRDTETPTEAFF. The chain uses TRBV15 and TRBJ1-1; D remains ambiguous. Trimming took 0 bases from V and 4 from J, leaving 12 bases between them. CDR3 length equals 15 residues. The germline V gene encodes CDR1 LNHNV and CDR2 YYDKDF (reference sequence). The variable domain in full, completed from reference TRBV15 and TRBJ1-1, reads DAMVIQNPRYQVTQFGKPVTLSCSQTLNHNVMYWYQQKSSQAPKLLFHYYDKDFNNEADTPDNFQSRRPNTSFCFLDIRSPGLGDTAMYLCATSRDTETPTEAFFGQGTRLTVV.

DNA for the CDR3: TGTGCCAGCAGTAGCGGTTCCACAGATACGCAGTATTTT. Amino acid sequence: CASSSGSTDTQYF. The gene calls are TRBV6-2 or TRBV6-3 and TRBJ2-3; D might be TRBD2 (5 bases). Germline CDR1 is MNHEY and CDR2 is SVGEGT. The CDR3 is 13 amino acids. The V end lost 5 bases, the J end lost 2 bases, and 8 bases lay between the germline ends.

The chain has TRBV28 and TRBJ2-7; 8 positions match TRBD1. V gave up 2 bases and J gave up 7 bases; unmatched junction bases: 7. Germline CDR1 reads MDHEN; CDR2 reads SYDVKM. This CDR3 contains 14 residues. Written as DNA, the CDR3 is TGTGCCAGCAGTTTAGGTCAGGGGGCAGGGGAGCAGTACTTC. The encoded protein is CASSLGQGAGEQYF.

The chain has TRBV5-4 and TRBJ2-2; D may be TRBD2 (5 bases). Germline lookup yields CDR1 SGHNT and CDR2 YYREEE (reference sequence). This CDR3 spans 15 amino acids. V was trimmed by 4 bases and J by 10 bases, leaving 20 bases between them. CDR3 in amino acids: CASSPAGLAEEELFF. The CDR3 region has the DNA TGTGCCAGCAGCCCCGCCGGACTCGCAGAAGAGGAGCTGTTTTTT.